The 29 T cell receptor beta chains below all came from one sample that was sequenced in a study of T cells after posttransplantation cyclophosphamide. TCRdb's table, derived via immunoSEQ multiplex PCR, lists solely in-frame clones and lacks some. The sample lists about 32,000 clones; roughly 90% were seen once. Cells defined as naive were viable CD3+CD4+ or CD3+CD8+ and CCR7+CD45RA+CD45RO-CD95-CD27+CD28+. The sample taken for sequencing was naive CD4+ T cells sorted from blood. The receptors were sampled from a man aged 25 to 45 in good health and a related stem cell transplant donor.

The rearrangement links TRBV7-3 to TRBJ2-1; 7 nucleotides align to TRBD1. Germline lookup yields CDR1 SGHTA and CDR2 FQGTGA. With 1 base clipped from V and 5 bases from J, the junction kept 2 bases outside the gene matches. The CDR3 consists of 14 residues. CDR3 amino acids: CASSLMDRNNEQFF. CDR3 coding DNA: TGTGCCAGCAGCTTAATGGACAGGAACAATGAGCAGTTCTTC. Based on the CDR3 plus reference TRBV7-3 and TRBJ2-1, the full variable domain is GAGVSQTPSNKVTEKGKYVELRCDPISGHTALYWYRQSLGQGPEFLIYFQGTGAADDSGLPNDRFFAVRPEGSVSTLKIQRTERGDSAVYLCASSLMDRNNEQFFGPGTRLTVL.

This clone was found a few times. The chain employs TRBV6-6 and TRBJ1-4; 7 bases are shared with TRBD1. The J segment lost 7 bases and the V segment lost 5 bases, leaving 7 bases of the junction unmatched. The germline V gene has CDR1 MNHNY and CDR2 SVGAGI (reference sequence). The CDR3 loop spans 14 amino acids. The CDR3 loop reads CASSTDRVAEKLFF. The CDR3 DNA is TGTGCCAGCAGTACAGACAGGGTGGCTGAAAAACTGTTTTTT.

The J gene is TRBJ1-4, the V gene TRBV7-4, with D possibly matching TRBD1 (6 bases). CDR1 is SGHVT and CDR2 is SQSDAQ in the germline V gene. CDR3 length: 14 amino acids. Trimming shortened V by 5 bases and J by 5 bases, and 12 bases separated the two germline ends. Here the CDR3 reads CASSPGTLNEKLFF. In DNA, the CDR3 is TGTGCCAGCAGCCCCGGGACACTGAATGAAAAACTGTTTTTT.

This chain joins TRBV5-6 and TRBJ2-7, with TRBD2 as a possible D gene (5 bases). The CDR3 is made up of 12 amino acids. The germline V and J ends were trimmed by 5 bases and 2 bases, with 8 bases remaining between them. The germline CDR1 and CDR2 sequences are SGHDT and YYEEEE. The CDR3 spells CASSSSPYEQYF. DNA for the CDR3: TGTGCCAGCAGTTCTAGCCCCTACGAGCAGTACTTC.

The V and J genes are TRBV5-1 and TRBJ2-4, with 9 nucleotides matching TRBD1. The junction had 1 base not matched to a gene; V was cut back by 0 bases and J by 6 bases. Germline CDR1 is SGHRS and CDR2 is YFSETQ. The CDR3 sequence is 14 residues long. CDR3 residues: CASSLAQGANIQYF. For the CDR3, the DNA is TGCGCCAGCAGCTTGGCACAGGGGGCAAACATTCAGTACTTC. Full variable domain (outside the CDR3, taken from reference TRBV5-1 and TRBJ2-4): KAGVTQTPRYLIKTRGQQVTLSCSPISGHRSVSWYQQTPGQGLQFLFEYFSETQRNKGNFPGRFSGRQFSNSRSEMNVSTLELGDSALYLCASSLAQGANIQYFGAGTRLSVL.

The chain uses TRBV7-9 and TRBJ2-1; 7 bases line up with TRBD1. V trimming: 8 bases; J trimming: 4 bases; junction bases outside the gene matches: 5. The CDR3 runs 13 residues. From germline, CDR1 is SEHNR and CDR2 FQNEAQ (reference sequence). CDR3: CASLGTAYNEQFF. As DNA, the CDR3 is TGTGCCAGCCTTGGGACAGCATACAATGAGCAGTTCTTC. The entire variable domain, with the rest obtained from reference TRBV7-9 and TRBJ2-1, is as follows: DTGVSQNPRHKITKRGQNVTFRCDPISEHNRLYWYRQTLGQGPEFLTYFQNEAQLEKSRLLSDRFSAERPKGSFSTLEIQRTEQGDSAMYLCASLGTAYNEQFFGPGTRLTVL.

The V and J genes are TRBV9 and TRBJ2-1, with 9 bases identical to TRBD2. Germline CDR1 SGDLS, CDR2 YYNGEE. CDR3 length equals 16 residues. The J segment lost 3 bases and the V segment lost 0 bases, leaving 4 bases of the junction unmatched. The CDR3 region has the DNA TGTGCCAGCAGCGTAGCTGCGGGGGGGAACTACAATGAGCAGTTCTTC. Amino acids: CASSVAAGGNYNEQFF.

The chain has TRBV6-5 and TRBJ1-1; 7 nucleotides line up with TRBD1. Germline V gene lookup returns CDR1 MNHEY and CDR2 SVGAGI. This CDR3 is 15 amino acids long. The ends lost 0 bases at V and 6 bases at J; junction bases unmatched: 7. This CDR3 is CASSYSGTVYAEAFF. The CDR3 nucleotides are TGTGCCAGCAGTTACTCCGGGACAGTTTACGCTGAAGCTTTCTTT.

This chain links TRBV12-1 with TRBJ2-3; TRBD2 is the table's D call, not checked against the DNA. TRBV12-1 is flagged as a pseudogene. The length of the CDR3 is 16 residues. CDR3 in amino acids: CASSCGRPGGTDTQYF. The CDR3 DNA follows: TGTGCCAGCAGCTGTGGACGGCCCGGGGGCACAGATACGCAGTATTTT.

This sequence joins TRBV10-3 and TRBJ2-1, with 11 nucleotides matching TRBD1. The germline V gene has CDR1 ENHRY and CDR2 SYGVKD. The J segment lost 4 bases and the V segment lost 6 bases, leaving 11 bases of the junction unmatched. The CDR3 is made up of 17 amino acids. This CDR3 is CAISPSGTGGMYNEQFF. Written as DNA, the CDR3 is TGTGCCATCAGCCCATCCGGGACAGGGGGAATGTACAATGAGCAGTTCTTC.

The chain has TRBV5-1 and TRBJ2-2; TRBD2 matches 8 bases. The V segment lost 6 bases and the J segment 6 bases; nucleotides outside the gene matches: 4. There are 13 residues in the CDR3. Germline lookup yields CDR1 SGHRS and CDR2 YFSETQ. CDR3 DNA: TGCGCCAGCACTCCGGGGGGGCCCGGGGAGCTGTTTTTT. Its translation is CASTPGGPGELFF.

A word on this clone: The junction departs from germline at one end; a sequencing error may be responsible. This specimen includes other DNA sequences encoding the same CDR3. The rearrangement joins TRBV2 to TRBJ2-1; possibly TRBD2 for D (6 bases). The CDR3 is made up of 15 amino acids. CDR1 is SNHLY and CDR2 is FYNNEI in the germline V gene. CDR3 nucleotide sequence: TGTGCCAGCCTTGGGGGGACTGGAACCTACAACGAGCAGTTCTTC. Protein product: CASLGGTGTYNEQFF.

CDR3 in DNA: TGTGCCAGCAGACCGAGCGGGGGGGCGGGGAATGAGCAGTTCTTC. Translating gives CASRPSGGAGNEQFF. The chain recombines TRBV2 with TRBJ2-1; TRBD2 agrees at 10 bases. Germline values: CDR1 SNHLY, CDR2 FYNNEI. CDR3 length: 15 residues. With 6 bases clipped from V and 7 bases from J, the junction kept 9 bases outside the gene matches. Using reference TRBV2 and TRBJ2-1 for the parts outside the CDR3, the full variable domain is EPEVTQTPSHQVTQMGQEVILRCVPISNHLYFYWYRQILGQKVEFLVSFYNNEISEKSEIFDDQFSVERPDGSNFTLKIRSTKLEDSAMYFCASRPSGGAGNEQFFGPGTRLTVL.

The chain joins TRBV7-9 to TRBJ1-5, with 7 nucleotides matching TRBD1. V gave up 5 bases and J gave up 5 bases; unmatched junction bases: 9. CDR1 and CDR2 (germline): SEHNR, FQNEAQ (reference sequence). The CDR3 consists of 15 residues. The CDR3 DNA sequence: TGTGCCAGCAGCAACAGGGGTGGACGCGATCAGCCCCAGCATTTT. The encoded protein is CASSNRGGRDQPQHF.

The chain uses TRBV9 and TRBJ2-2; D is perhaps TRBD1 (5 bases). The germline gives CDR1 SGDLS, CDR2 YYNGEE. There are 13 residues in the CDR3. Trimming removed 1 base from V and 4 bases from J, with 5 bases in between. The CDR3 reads CASSVQGTGELFF. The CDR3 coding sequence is TGTGCCAGCAGCGTACAGGGCACCGGGGAGCTGTTTTTT.

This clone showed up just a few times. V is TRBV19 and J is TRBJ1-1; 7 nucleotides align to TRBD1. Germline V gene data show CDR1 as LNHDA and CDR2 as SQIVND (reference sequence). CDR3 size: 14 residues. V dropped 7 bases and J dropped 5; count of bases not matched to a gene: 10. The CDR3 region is CASTTGQEMTEAFF. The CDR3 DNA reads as TGTGCCAGTACCACCGGACAGGAGATGACTGAAGCTTTCTTT.

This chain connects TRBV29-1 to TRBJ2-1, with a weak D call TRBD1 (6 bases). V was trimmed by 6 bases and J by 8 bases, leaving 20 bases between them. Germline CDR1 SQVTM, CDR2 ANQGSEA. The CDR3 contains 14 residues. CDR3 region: CSVDQTGILDEQFF. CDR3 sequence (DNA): TGCAGCGTGGACCAAACAGGGATCCTCGATGAGCAGTTCTTC.

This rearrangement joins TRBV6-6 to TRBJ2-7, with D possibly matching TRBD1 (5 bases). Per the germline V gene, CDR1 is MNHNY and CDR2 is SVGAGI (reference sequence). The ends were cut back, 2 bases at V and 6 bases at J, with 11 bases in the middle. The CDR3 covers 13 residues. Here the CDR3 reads CASSYGQGSEQYF. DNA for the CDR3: TGTGCCAGCAGTTACGGGCAGGGCAGCGAGCAGTACTTC.

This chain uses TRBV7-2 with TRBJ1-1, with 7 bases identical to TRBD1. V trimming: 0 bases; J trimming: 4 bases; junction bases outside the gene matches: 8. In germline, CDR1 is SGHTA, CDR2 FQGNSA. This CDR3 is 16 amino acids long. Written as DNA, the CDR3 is TGTGCCAGCAGCTTAGCACCAGACAGGGTCGGCACTGAAGCTTTCTTT. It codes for CASSLAPDRVGTEAFF.

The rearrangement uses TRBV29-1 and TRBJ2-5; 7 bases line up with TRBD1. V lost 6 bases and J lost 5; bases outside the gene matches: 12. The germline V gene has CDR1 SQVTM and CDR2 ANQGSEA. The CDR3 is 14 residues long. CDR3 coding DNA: TGCAGCGTAAGGGGGCGGAATTTCTGGGAGACCCAGTACTTC. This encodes CSVRGRNFWETQYF.

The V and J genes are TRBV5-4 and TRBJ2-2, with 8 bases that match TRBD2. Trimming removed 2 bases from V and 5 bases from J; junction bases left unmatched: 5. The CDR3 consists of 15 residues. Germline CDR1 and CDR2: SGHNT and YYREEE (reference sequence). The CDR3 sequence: CASSFAGGQTGELFF. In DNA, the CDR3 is TGTGCCAGCAGCTTTGCGGGGGGACAAACCGGGGAGCTGTTTTTT.

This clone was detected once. The CDR3 DNA reads as TGTGCCAGTAGAAAGGGTACAGGCGTCTATGGCTACACCTTC. It encodes CASRKGTGVYGYTF. The chain couples TRBV19 to TRBJ1-2; weak D call: TRBD1 (5 bases). Germline-derived CDR1 and CDR2 are LNHDA and SQIVND (reference sequence). The CDR3 totals 14 residues. V gave up 6 bases and J gave up 4 bases, with 15 bases separating them.

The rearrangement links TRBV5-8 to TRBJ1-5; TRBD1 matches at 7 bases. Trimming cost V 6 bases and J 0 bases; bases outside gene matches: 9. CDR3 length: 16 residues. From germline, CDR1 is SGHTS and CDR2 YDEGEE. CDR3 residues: CASTILQGISNQPQHF. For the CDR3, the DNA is TGTGCCAGCACTATATTACAGGGGATTAGCAATCAGCCCCAGCATTTT.

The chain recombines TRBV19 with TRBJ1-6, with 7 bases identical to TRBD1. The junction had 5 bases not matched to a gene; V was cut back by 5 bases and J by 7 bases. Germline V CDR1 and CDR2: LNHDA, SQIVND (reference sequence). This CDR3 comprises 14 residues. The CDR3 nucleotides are TGTGCCAGTAGTTTCAGGGGGAAAAATTCACCCCTCCACTTT. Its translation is CASSFRGKNSPLHF.

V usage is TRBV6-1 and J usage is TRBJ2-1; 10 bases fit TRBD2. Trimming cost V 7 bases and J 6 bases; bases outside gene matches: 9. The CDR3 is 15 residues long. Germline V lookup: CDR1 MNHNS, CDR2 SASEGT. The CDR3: CASNLGLASSNEQFF. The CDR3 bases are TGTGCCAGCAATTTGGGACTAGCGAGCTCCAATGAGCAGTTCTTC.

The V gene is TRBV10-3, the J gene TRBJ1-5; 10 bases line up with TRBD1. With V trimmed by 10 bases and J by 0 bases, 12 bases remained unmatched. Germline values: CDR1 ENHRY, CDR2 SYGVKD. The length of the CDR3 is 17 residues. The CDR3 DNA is TGTGCCACCGCGAGGGACAGGGGACAATATAGCAATCAGCCCCAGCATTTT. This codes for CATARDRGQYSNQPQHF.

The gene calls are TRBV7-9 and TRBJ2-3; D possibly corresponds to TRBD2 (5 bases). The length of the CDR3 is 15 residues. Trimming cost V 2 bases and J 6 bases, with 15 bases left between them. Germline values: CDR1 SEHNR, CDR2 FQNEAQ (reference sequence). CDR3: CASSLRTPTEDTQYF. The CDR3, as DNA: TGTGCCAGCAGCTTACGGACTCCAACGGAGGATACGCAGTATTTT.

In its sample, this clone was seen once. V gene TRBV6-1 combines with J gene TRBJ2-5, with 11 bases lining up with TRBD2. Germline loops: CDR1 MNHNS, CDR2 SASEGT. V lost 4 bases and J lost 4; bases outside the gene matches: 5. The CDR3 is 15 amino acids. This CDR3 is CASSAGTSGGETQYF. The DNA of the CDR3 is TGTGCCAGCAGTGCCGGTACTAGCGGGGGAGAGACCCAGTACTTC.

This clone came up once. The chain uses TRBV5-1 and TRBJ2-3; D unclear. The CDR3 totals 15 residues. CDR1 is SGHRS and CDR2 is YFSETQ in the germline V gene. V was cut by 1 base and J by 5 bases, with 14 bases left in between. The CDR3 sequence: CASSLSLVGRDTQYF. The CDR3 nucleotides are TGCGCCAGCAGCTTGAGCCTAGTTGGTAGAGATACGCAGTATTTT. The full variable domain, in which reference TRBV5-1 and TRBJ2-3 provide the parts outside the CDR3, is KAGVTQTPRYLIKTRGQQVTLSCSPISGHRSVSWYQQTPGQGLQFLFEYFSETQRNKGNFPGRFSGRQFSNSRSEMNVSTLELGDSALYLCASSLSLVGRDTQYFGPGTRLTVL.